This TCR beta chain was found in a study of regulatory T cells in long-lasting Graves disease (dated by TCRdb to the early 2020s). Background on the whole study: Antithyroid drugs had been taken for less than 3 months by newly diagnosed Graves' disease patients. Persistent Graves' disease patients were compared with newly diagnosed Graves' disease patients by peripheral blood TCR sequencing and RNA sequencing. The study was registered as a clinical trial and conducted in China. A total of roughly 35 samples underwent TCR sequencing: about 13 from persistent and some 20 from newly diagnosed Graves' disease patients. The paper's findings and limits, for the study overall: Persistent disease showed preferential use of TRBV28, TRBJ1-2 and TRBJ2-5, whereas newly diagnosed disease favored TRBV20-1 and TRBJ2-1. Persistent Graves' disease patients showed lower TCR Shannon entropy and fewer highly expanded clones than newly diagnosed patients, suggesting clonal expansion. The study examined only peripheral blood because the primary lesion, thyroid tissue, could not be accessed. Sequencing and analysis were limited to the TCR beta chain. Patients with persistent disease shared more public clonotypes (fewer than 3,000) than newly diagnosed patients did (966). As a limitation, the authors acknowledged that the small sample size may reduce accuracy.

This specimen's time point label, interpreted: newly diagnosed GD, antithyroid drugs for less than 3 months. For both TCR sequencing and RNA sequencing, RNA was extracted from PBMCs using TRIzol. Graves' disease was diagnosed according to American Thyroid Association guidelines. The patients came from an endocrinology department in Xi'an, China. Each patient gave about 9.1 milliliters of peripheral blood, collected in an EDTA anticoagulant tube. Ficoll Paque Plus density gradient separation was used to isolate PBMCs, and no additional T cell sorting was done. An Agilent 2100 Bioanalyzer and agarose gel were used to check RNA quality, and a NanoDrop 2000 was used to measure RNA concentration. Trimming accounts for 6 bases at V and 6 bases at J, while the number of junction bases matched to no gene is 6. CDR1 and CDR2 (MNHNS, SASEGT) derive from the germline V gene. CDR3 length: 15 amino acids, cysteine to phenylalanine. Only the CDR3 portion is preserved as DNA: 45 bases, with reading frame beginning at the first base.

On this clonotype: What antigen it recognizes has not been identified. There are no base qualities to consult, and no much larger clone falls within one base.

Libraries were prepared through multiplex PCR. This sample was sequenced with an Illumina HiSeq 4000. iRepertoire HTBI primers and Arm-PCR amplification of CDR3 regions were used to construct TCR beta libraries. PCR products were gel purified before sequencing. The study's own analysis went as follows. Gene usage analysis of CDR3 amino acid clonotypes used the 55 to 80 TRBV and around 14 TRBJ segments found across samples. Filtered high-quality paired reads were merged into contigs using COPE and FqMerger. BLAST was used to align contigs to IMGT TRBV, TRBD and TRBJ reference genes, with CDR3 defined following IMGT. Highly expanded clones were defined as clonotypes with a frequency above 0.1%. Shannon entropy was used to measure repertoire diversity, and the Gini coefficient was used to measure V-J evenness. A clonotype found in more than one individual was treated as public. TCRdb trimmed the raw reads at Q25, called clones with MiXCR and kept productive beta chains. Entries that share a CDR3 protein sequence are merged under the most common genes and DNA. V and J calls and clone size were set by TCRdb, not the authors. For this sample there are 400,000 to 450,000 distinct CDR3 sequences; about 15% appear just once. The ten largest clonotypes hold 16% of the sample.

These data were also filed under a second study, of T cells in Graves' hyperthyroidism and ophthalmopathy. As the second paper documents: A patient counted as having stable Graves' hyperthyroidism if no progression to ophthalmopathy occurred over 18 months of follow-up. Hyperthyroidism patients were aged 18 to 65 years and newly diagnosed, with disease duration of less than 2 months. Patients with uncontrolled infections, other autoimmune diseases, pregnancy or lactation were excluded. Diagnoses were established on the basis of clinical symptoms, serum thyroxine and TRAb, thyroid ultrasound, and orbital computed tomography. The first round of RT-PCR for the TCR CDR3 was performed with the HTBI primer set and the Qiagen OneStep RT-PCR kit. Most expanded thyroid clonotypes (frequency above 0.001) were also found in blood, which suggests that blood repertoires may mirror thyroid immune responses. A model built on a 13 V-J signature distinguished ophthalmopathy from stable hyperthyroidism, reaching roughly 88% sensitivity and 81.08% specificity in cross-validation and 80%/75% in testing. In validation, the model predicted progression to ophthalmopathy with over 65% sensitivity and about 72% specificity, a median of about six months before onset. To identify distinguishing TCR V-J signatures, a discovery cohort of around 100 patients was used, comprising some 43 with Graves' ophthalmopathy and around 60 with stable Graves' hyperthyroidism. An independent validation cohort of under 20 hyperthyroidism patients and approximately 16 patients who later progressed to ophthalmopathy tested prospective prediction of ophthalmopathy. The approximately 98 discovery patients were randomly divided into training and test sets at a 7:3 ratio. In several Graves' hyperthyroidism patients, the study also compared T-cell repertoires from thyroid tissue with T-cell repertoires from blood. After sampling, hyperthyroidism patients received methimazole starting at 30 mg daily, and ophthalmopathy patients received high-dose intravenous methylprednisolone. Libraries were constructed in a second round of multiplex PCR, after which size selection and purification were performed. The libraries were sequenced on an Illumina HiSeq2000 using paired-end 100 bp reads. Raw data were processed with SOAPnuke, discarding reads with adapters, uncalled bases, mean Phred below 15, or no exact constant-primer or identifier match. COPE v1.2.5 was used to merge the high-quality paired reads, and each unique nucleotide sequence was defined as a clonotype. Clonotypes were aligned to IMGT TRBV, TRBD and TRBJ reference segments using MiTCR v1.1. The analysis included only V-J combinations with a frequency above 0.0001, which together covered around 99% of the repertoires. The TCS score was defined as F50 (clonal expansion) divided by E x V (chaos), with BLOSUM62-based TCRdist calculated between CDR3 peptides within each V-J. Welch's t-statistics and random forest reduced around 510 V-J features to some 14, which were used in a naive Bayes classifier (R e1071). Sample size was not statistically predetermined, and investigators were not blinded to group allocation. According to the paper, TCR Vbeta CDR3 sequencing was carried out on about 140 peripheral blood samples, which came from fewer than 50 ophthalmopathy, roughly 75 hyperthyroidism and roughly 17 progressor patients.

The origin of this receptor is a woman in her twenties or thirties with Graves disease. Donor details come from another sample of the same person, matched by shared clones. Here the sequenced sample was peripheral blood mononuclear cells (PBMCs), taken at new diagnosis, from a patient treated with antithyroid drugs. The V and J genes are TRBV6-1 and TRBJ2-1; TRBD2 fits 12 bases in the junction. The CDR3 has the sequence CASSRTSGTPNEQFF. The sequenced DNA is TGTGCCAGCAGCCGGACTAGCGGGACCCCCAATGAGCAGTTCTTC.